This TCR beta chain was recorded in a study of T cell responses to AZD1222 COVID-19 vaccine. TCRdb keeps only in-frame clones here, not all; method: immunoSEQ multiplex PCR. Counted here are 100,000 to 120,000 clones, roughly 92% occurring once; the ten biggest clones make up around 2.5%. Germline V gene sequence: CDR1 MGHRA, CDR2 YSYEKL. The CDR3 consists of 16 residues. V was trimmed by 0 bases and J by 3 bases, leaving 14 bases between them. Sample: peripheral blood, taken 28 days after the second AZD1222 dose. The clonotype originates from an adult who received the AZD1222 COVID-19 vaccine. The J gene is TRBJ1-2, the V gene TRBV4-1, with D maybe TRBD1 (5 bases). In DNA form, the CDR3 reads TGCGCCAGCAGCCAAGAGGTTGGGGCGCGGTACTATGGCTACACCTTC. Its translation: CASSQEVGARYYGYTF.